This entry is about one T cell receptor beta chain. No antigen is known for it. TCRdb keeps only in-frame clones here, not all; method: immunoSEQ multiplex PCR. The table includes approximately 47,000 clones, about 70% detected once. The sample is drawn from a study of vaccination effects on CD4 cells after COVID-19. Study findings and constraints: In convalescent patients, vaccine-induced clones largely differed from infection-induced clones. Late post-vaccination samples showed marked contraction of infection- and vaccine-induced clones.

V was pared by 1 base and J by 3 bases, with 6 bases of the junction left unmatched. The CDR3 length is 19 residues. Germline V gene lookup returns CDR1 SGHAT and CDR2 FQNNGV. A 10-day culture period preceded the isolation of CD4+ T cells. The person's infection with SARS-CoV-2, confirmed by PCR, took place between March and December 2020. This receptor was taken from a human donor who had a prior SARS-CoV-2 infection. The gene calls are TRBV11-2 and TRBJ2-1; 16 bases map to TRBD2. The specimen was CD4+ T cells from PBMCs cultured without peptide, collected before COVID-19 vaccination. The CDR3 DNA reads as TGTGCCAGCAGCTTAGGGGGACTAGCGGGGGGGACAGTCTACAATGAGCAGTTCTTC. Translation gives CASSLGGLAGGTVYNEQFF.